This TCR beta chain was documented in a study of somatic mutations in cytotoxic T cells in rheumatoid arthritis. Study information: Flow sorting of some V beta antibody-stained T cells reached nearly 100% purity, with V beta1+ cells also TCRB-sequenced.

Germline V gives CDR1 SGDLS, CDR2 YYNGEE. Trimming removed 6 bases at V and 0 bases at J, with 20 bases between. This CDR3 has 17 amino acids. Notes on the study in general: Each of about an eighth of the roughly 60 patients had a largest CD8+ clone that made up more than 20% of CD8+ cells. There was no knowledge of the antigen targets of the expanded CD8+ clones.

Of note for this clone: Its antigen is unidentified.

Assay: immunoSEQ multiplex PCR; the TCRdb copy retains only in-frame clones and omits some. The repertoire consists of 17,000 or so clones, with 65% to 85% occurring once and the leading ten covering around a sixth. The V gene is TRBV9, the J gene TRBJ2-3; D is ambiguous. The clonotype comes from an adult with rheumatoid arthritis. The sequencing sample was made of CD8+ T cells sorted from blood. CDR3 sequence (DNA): TGTGCCAGCACCCACTCGGAGAGTAGCACCAGCACAGATACGCAGTATTTT. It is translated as CASTHSESSTSTDTQYF.